A selection of T cell receptor beta chains follows, all from one sample in a study of blood T cells in healthy people across ages. TCRdb re-analysed the 5' RACE reads in MiXCR, keeping a single row per CDR3 protein. The table records over 1,500,000 distinct CDR3 sequences, approximately 50% of them present only once. Sequencing was done on a sample of blood. The receptors derive from a woman in her thirties or forties in good health. Each CDR3 is given with its conserved first and last residue. Each record gives: V gene, J gene, D gene, clone size, CDR3 protein, CDR3 DNA. The D gene is left open where the match is weak. Size is omitted from some rows. Given values are once, few, many or a class for expanded clones.

v_gene: TRBV4-1; j_gene: TRBJ2-3; d_gene: TRBD2; abundance: few; CDR3aa: CASSQGVLAGSTDTQYF; CDR3nt: TGCGCCAGCAGCCAAGGAGTACTAGCGGGGAGCACAGATACGCAGTATTTT
v_gene: TRBV7-2; j_gene: TRBJ2-5; d_gene: .; abundance: .; CDR3aa: CASSYFRVEKETQYF; CDR3nt: TGTGCCAGCAGCTACTTCAGGGTGGAAAAAGAGACCCAGTACTTC
v_gene: TRBV6-5; j_gene: TRBJ2-3; d_gene: .; abundance: .; CDR3aa: CASSYSYQATQYF; CDR3nt: TGTGCCAGCAGTTACTCGTACCAGGCTACGCAGTATTTT
v_gene: TRBV5-1; j_gene: TRBJ2-3; d_gene: .; abundance: few; CDR3aa: CASSLERPSPDTQYF; CDR3nt: TGCGCCAGCAGCTTGGAACGGCCCTCCCCAGATACGCAGTATTTT
v_gene: TRBV5-1; j_gene: TRBJ2-1; d_gene: TRBD1; abundance: .; CDR3aa: CASSLTGADNEQFF; CDR3nt: TGCGCCAGCAGCTTAACAGGGGCTGACAATGAGCAGTTCTTC
v_gene: TRBV28; j_gene: TRBJ2-3; d_gene: TRBD2; abundance: .; CDR3aa: CASSPAAASGFPDTQYF; CDR3nt: TGTGCCAGCAGTCCCGCGGCGGCTAGCGGGTTTCCAGATACGCAGTATTTT
v_gene: TRBV18; j_gene: TRBJ2-3; d_gene: .; abundance: .; CDR3aa: CASSPSGSGSTDTQYF; CDR3nt: TGTGCCAGCTCACCGTCCGGAAGTGGTAGCACAGATACGCAGTATTTT
v_gene: TRBV5-1; j_gene: TRBJ2-7; d_gene: .; abundance: .; CDR3aa: CASSLSLRSEQYF; CDR3nt: TGCGCCAGCAGCCTGTCGCTTCGTAGTGAGCAGTACTTC
v_gene: TRBV6-2/TRBV6-3; j_gene: TRBJ2-7; d_gene: .; abundance: .; CDR3aa: CASNDAGPGPLIPYEQYF; CDR3nt: TGTGCCAGCAACGACGCAGGGCCGGGGCCCCTCATACCCTACGAGCAGTACTTC
v_gene: TRBV24-1; j_gene: TRBJ2-3; d_gene: .; abundance: few; CDR3aa: CATSDPSEAWEADTQYF; CDR3nt: TGTGCCACCAGTGATCCCTCGGAGGCCTGGGAGGCAGATACGCAGTATTTT
v_gene: TRBV20-1; j_gene: TRBJ1-5; d_gene: TRBD1; abundance: .; CDR3aa: CSASPPTGHNQPQHF; CDR3nt: TGCAGTGCTAGCCCGCCGACAGGGCACAATCAGCCCCAGCATTTT
v_gene: TRBV11-1; j_gene: TRBJ2-6; d_gene: TRBD2; abundance: few; CDR3aa: CASSLSMTSGRARTSGANVLTF; CDR3nt: TGTGCCAGCAGCTTATCGATGACGTCCGGGAGGGCCCGAACCTCTGGGGCCAACGTCCTGACTTTC
v_gene: TRBV9; j_gene: TRBJ1-6; d_gene: .; abundance: .; CDR3aa: CASSLTWNSPLHF; CDR3nt: TGTGCCAGCAGCCTGACATGGAATTCACCCCTCCACTTT
v_gene: TRBV20-1; j_gene: TRBJ2-3; d_gene: .; abundance: .; CDR3aa: CSARDPALRTDTQYF; CDR3nt: TGCAGTGCTAGAGACCCTGCACTACGCACAGATACGCAGTATTTT
v_gene: TRBV4-2; j_gene: TRBJ2-1; d_gene: .; abundance: few; CDR3aa: CASSQDASGGSYNEQFF; CDR3nt: TGTGCCAGCAGCCAAGATGCGTCCGGGGGCTCCTACAATGAGCAGTTCTTC
v_gene: TRBV28; j_gene: TRBJ1-2; d_gene: .; abundance: .; CDR3aa: CASSLWGSYGYTF; CDR3nt: TGTGCCAGCAGCTTATGGGGTAGCTATGGCTACACCTTC
v_gene: TRBV6-1; j_gene: TRBJ2-1; d_gene: TRBD1; abundance: .; CDR3aa: CASNPGTGLYEQFF; CDR3nt: TGTGCCAGCAATCCCGGGACAGGTCTGTACGAGCAGTTCTTC
v_gene: TRBV29-1; j_gene: TRBJ1-2; d_gene: .; abundance: .; CDR3aa: CSAGSPRWQDGYTF; CDR3nt: TGCAGCGCCGGAAGCCCTAGGTGGCAGGATGGCTACACCTTC
v_gene: TRBV7-2; j_gene: TRBJ1-2; d_gene: .; abundance: .; CDR3aa: CASSLVEYGYTF; CDR3nt: TGTGCCAGCAGCTTAGTAGAATATGGCTACACCTTC
v_gene: TRBV5-1; j_gene: TRBJ2-3; d_gene: .; abundance: few; CDR3aa: CASKLPRTVPTDTQYF; CDR3nt: TGCGCCAGCAAATTACCCAGGACAGTGCCCACAGATACGCAGTATTTT
v_gene: TRBV28; j_gene: TRBJ2-5; d_gene: TRBD2; abundance: .; CDR3aa: CASSDPKTSGGAGQETQYF; CDR3nt: TGTGCCAGCAGTGATCCAAAGACTAGCGGGGGGGCCGGACAAGAGACCCAGTACTTC
v_gene: TRBV7-2; j_gene: TRBJ2-7; d_gene: TRBD2; abundance: .; CDR3aa: CASSFDDRTSGAQYF; CDR3nt: TGTGCCAGCAGCTTCGATGATCGGACTAGCGGGGCCCAGTACTTC
v_gene: TRBV7-2; j_gene: TRBJ1-4; d_gene: .; abundance: once; CDR3aa: CASSYTPGVVEEKLFF; CDR3nt: TGTGCCAGCAGCTATACTCCAGGGGTGGTGGAAGAAAAACTGTTTTTT
v_gene: TRBV2; j_gene: TRBJ2-3; d_gene: .; abundance: .; CDR3aa: CVRGLLDTQYF; CDR3nt: TGTGTTAGGGGGTTGCTAGATACGCAGTATTTT
v_gene: TRBV29-1; j_gene: TRBJ2-3; d_gene: .; abundance: once; CDR3aa: CGVEDRGGRSFDTQYF; CDR3nt: TGCGGCGTTGAAGATAGGGGGGGACGGAGTTTTGATACGCAGTATTTT
v_gene: TRBV9; j_gene: TRBJ2-5; d_gene: TRBD2; abundance: few; CDR3aa: CASSVRGGGVEKETQYF; CDR3nt: TGTGCCAGCAGCGTCCGTGGCGGGGGAGTTGAAAAAGAGACCCAGTACTTC
v_gene: TRBV7-9; j_gene: TRBJ1-4; d_gene: .; abundance: .; CDR3aa: CASSLGGRAHEKLFF; CDR3nt: TGTGCCAGCAGTTTAGGGGGACGGGCCCATGAAAAACTGTTTTTT
v_gene: TRBV7-9; j_gene: TRBJ2-7; d_gene: TRBD1; abundance: .; CDR3aa: CASSSKTGVSYEQYF; CDR3nt: TGTGCCAGCAGCTCAAAGACAGGGGTCTCCTACGAGCAGTACTTC
v_gene: TRBV6-6; j_gene: TRBJ1-6; d_gene: .; abundance: many; CDR3aa: CASSYSLPGAYNSPLHF; CDR3nt: TGTGCCAGCAGTTACTCTCTGCCAGGGGCCTATAATTCACCCCTCCACTTT
v_gene: TRBV5-4; j_gene: TRBJ1-2; d_gene: .; abundance: few; CDR3aa: CASSWGPSYGYTF; CDR3nt: TGTGCCAGCAGCTGGGGCCCGAGCTATGGCTACACCTTC
v_gene: TRBV4-1; j_gene: TRBJ2-5; d_gene: TRBD2; abundance: few; CDR3aa: CASSQNSGGGGETQYF; CDR3nt: TGCGCCAGCAGCCAAAATAGCGGTGGGGGGGGAGAGACCCAGTACTTC
v_gene: TRBV4-1; j_gene: TRBJ2-5; d_gene: .; abundance: few; CDR3aa: CASSQDHPTSLETQYF; CDR3nt: TGCGCCAGCAGCCAAGATCACCCCACTAGCCTAGAGACCCAGTACTTC
v_gene: TRBV20-1; j_gene: TRBJ2-7; d_gene: .; abundance: .; CDR3aa: CSASRGSSYEQYF; CDR3nt: TGCAGTGCTAGTAGGGGAAGCTCCTACGAGCAGTACTTC
v_gene: TRBV20-1; j_gene: TRBJ2-7; d_gene: .; abundance: .; CDR3aa: CSARDMREVYEQYF; CDR3nt: TGCAGTGCTAGAGATATGAGGGAAGTCTACGAGCAGTACTTC
v_gene: TRBV6-6; j_gene: TRBJ1-1; d_gene: .; abundance: .; CDR3aa: CASHTWEGRNTEAFF; CDR3nt: TGTGCCAGCCATACCTGGGAGGGCCGGAACACTGAAGCTTTCTTT
v_gene: TRBV10-3; j_gene: TRBJ1-2; d_gene: .; abundance: .; CDR3aa: CATPGPSYGYTF; CDR3nt: TGTGCCACCCCCGGGCCCAGCTATGGCTACACCTTC